This T cell receptor (beta chain) was recorded in a study of regulatory T cells in long-lasting Graves disease. Comment on this clonotype: What it binds is not known.

Study findings and constraints: Limited sample numbers may have lowered accuracy.

Germline assignment: CDR1 PRHDT and CDR2 FYEKMQ (reference sequence). This CDR3 has 14 residues. V was trimmed by 8 bases and J by 0 bases, leaving 14 bases between them. The time point denotes: newly diagnosed GD, antithyroid drugs for less than 3 months. There was RNA extracted from PBMCs, and the TCR library was made from it. iRepertoire HTBI primers and Arm-PCR of CDR3 regions built TCR beta libraries. MiXCR, run by TCRdb on the multiplex PCR reads, gives a single entry per CDR3 protein. The table shows under 800,000 distinct CDR3 sequences, with around 15% occurring only once. This same sample was also part of a study on T cells in Graves' hyperthyroidism and ophthalmopathy.

Sequencing was performed on peripheral blood mononuclear cells (PBMCs), taken at new diagnosis, from a patient treated with antithyroid drugs. This clonotype was obtained from a woman aged 25-40 years with Graves disease. This chain connects TRBV13 to TRBJ2-7; D tentatively reads TRBD1 or TRBD2 (5 bases each). CDR3 DNA sequence: TGTGCCAGCTCCGAGGGGCTAAGCTCCTACGAGCAGTACTTC. Translating gives CASSEGLSSYEQYF.